The clone carrying this T cell receptor (beta chain) was observed once. Produced via immunoSEQ multiplex PCR; TCRdb's table is partial and in-frame only. The sample lists approximately 250,000 clones; 85% were seen once. The data originate from a study of blood T cell repertoires in COVID-19. Whole-study context: Both acute and convalescent COVID-19 samples were obtained from the United States, Italy and Spain.

The germline V and J ends were trimmed by 1 base and 6 bases, with 11 bases remaining between them. Germline lookup yields CDR1 SNHLY and CDR2 FYNNEI. This CDR3 spans 14 amino acids. It was during active infection that Seattle patients were enrolled and then longitudinally followed. The clonotype originates from a middle-aged man with COVID-19, enrolled during active disease. Sequencing was carried out using peripheral blood. The chain joins TRBV2 to TRBJ2-3; possible D gene TRBD1, 6 bases. CDR3 in DNA: TGTGCCAGCAGTGAAGATAGGGGGTTGGATACGCAGTATTTT. Its translation: CASSEDRGLDTQYF. Looking up the rest from reference TRBV2 and TRBJ2-3 gives the full variable domain: EPEVTQTPSHQVTQMGQEVILRCVPISNHLYFYWYRQILGQKVEFLVSFYNNEISEKSEIFDDQFSVERPDGSNFTLKIRSTKLEDSAMYFCASSEDRGLDTQYFGPGTRLTVL.